This passage covers 23 T cell receptor beta chains from one sample sequenced in a study of blood T cell repertoires in COVID-19 (dated by TCRdb to about 2020). Receptor amplification or capture employed the immunoSEQ multiplex PCR assay. In its TCRdb copy, this immuneACCESS table keeps in-frame sequences only and misses some clones. Where compared with another copy, unresolved V genes explain less than half of these, and the others have no known cause. This sample is represented by approximately 250,000 clones; 85% of them were singletons. Of the sample, around 6.5% is held by the ten largest clones. The specimen sequenced was peripheral blood. These TCRs come from a woman in her sixties with active or convalescent COVID-19.

The V call is TRBV4-1, the J call TRBJ2-7, with 11 bases identical to TRBD1. With V trimmed by 3 bases and J by 6 bases, 7 bases remained unmatched. CDR3 length: 15 residues. CDR1 MGHRA and CDR2 YSYEKL come from the germline V gene. As DNA, the CDR3 is TGCGCCAGCAGCCAGGTTCGGACAGGGGGCATCGAGCAGTACTTC. Amino acids: CASSQVRTGGIEQYF.

V usage is TRBV19 and J usage is TRBJ1-2; 9 bases match TRBD1. The CDR3 sequence is 13 residues long. V lost 7 bases and J lost 4; bases outside the gene matches: 4. Germline loops: CDR1 LNHDA, CDR2 SQIVND (reference sequence). The DNA of the CDR3 is TGTGCCAGTAAAGGGACAGGGTTCTATGGCTACACCTTC. Amino acids: CASKGTGFYGYTF.

This clone was seen ten or more times. The chain couples TRBV27 to TRBJ1-6; 8 bases align to TRBD1. Germline loops: CDR1 MNHEY, CDR2 SMNVEV (reference sequence). The CDR3 is 15 residues long. V lost 5 bases and J lost 9; bases outside the gene matches: 9. The CDR3 sequence: CASSLGQGGGSPLHF. CDR3 DNA sequence: TGTGCCAGCAGTCTAGGACAGGGAGGAGGTTCACCCCTCCACTTT.

The chain recombines TRBV5-1 with TRBJ2-1, with 7 bases matching TRBD2. V gave up 4 bases and J gave up 5 bases; unmatched junction bases: 3. In germline, CDR1 is SGHRS, CDR2 YFSETQ. The CDR3 length is 13 residues. CDR3 sequence (DNA): TGCGCCAGCAGCCCGGGACTAAACAATGAGCAGTTCTTC. Protein: CASSPGLNNEQFF.

The chain uses TRBV6-4 and TRBJ2-6; 10 positions agree with TRBD1. Germline assignment: CDR1 MRHNA and CDR2 SNTAGT. CDR3 length equals 19 residues. V was pared by 1 base and J by 1 base, with 7 bases of the junction left unmatched. CDR3 sequence: CASSDWGTGVASGANVLTF. The CDR3 bases are TGTGCCAGCAGTGACTGGGGGACAGGGGTTGCATCTGGGGCCAACGTCCTGACTTTC.

The rearrangement joins TRBV10-3 to TRBJ2-1, with D uncertain. This CDR3 is 13 amino acids long. CDR1 and CDR2 from the germline V gene are ENHRY and SYGVKD. Trimming pared 0 bases from V and 8 bases from J, leaving 8 bases between. The CDR3, as DNA: TGTGCCATCAGTGAGTCTAGCACCGATGAGCAGTTCTTC. Translated, it gives CAISESSTDEQFF.

The chain recombines TRBV2 with TRBJ2-2, with TRBD1 matching over 8 bases. Germline V gives CDR1 SNHLY, CDR2 FYNNEI. This CDR3 comprises 16 residues. V dropped 6 bases and J dropped 7; count of bases not matched to a gene: 13. Here the CDR3 reads CASRRPFDRGGGELFF. CDR3 coding DNA: TGTGCCAGCAGACGACCCTTCGACAGGGGCGGCGGGGAGCTGTTTTTT. Based on the CDR3 plus reference TRBV2 and TRBJ2-2, the full variable domain is EPEVTQTPSHQVTQMGQEVILRCVPISNHLYFYWYRQILGQKVEFLVSFYNNEISEKSEIFDDQFSVERPDGSNFTLKIRSTKLEDSAMYFCASRRPFDRGGGELFFGEGSRLTVL.

V gene TRBV7-6 combines with J gene TRBJ2-3; D gene unclear. V lost 4 bases, J lost 1 base, and 6 bases lay in between. CDR3 length: 13 amino acids. CDR1 SGHVS and CDR2 FNYEAQ come from the germline V gene. This CDR3 is CASSSGGTDTQYF. The CDR3 nucleotides read TGTGCCAGCAGCTCAGGCGGCACAGATACGCAGTATTTT.

CDR3 sequence: CASSPTATNEKLFF. The CDR3 DNA reads as TGTGCCAGCAGCCCGACAGCAACTAATGAAAAACTGTTTTTT. The V gene is TRBV7-9, the J gene TRBJ1-4, with a weak D call TRBD1 (5 bases). The CDR3 runs to 14 residues. The V and J ends lost 5 bases and 0 bases respectively, with 7 bases between them. The germline V gene encodes CDR1 SEHNR and CDR2 FQNEAQ (reference sequence).

The rearrangement joins TRBV7-2 to TRBJ2-1, with 11 bases matching TRBD2. CDR3 length: 16 residues. Germline CDR1 is SGHTA and CDR2 is FQGNSA. Trimming took 5 bases from V and 5 from J; bases not matched to a gene: 8. The CDR3 region has the DNA TGTGCCAGCAGCGGACAACTAGCGGGGGTGAACAATGAGCAGTTCTTC. Its protein product is CASSGQLAGVNNEQFF.

V and J are TRBV5-1 and TRBJ2-3; TRBD2 matches at 16 bases. Germline CDR1 is SGHRS and CDR2 is YFSETQ. The CDR3 length is 16 residues. V gave up 5 bases and J gave up 3 bases; unmatched junction bases: 3. The CDR3 coding sequence is TGCGCCAGCAGGGCGGGACTAGCGGGGGGGACAGATACGCAGTATTTT. As protein: CASRAGLAGGTDTQYF.

The J gene is TRBJ2-3, the V gene TRBV5-6, with no clear D. The CDR3 is 13 residues long. Trimming took 0 bases from V and 2 from J, leaving 4 bases between them. Germline lookup yields CDR1 SGHDT and CDR2 YYEEEE. The CDR3 loop is CASSLVDTDTQYF. DNA for the CDR3: TGTGCCAGCAGCTTGGTAGACACAGATACGCAGTATTTT.

This sequence joins TRBV27 and TRBJ2-7, with 10 positions matching TRBD2. Per the germline V gene, CDR1 is MNHEY and CDR2 is SMNVEV (reference sequence). Trimming removed 4 bases from V and 3 bases from J; junction bases left unmatched: 9. The CDR3 loop spans 16 amino acids. Written as DNA, the CDR3 is TGTGCCAGCAGTTCCTACCTTAGCGGGAGGTTCTACGAGCAGTACTTC. Residues: CASSSYLSGRFYEQYF.

V is TRBV9 and J is TRBJ2-3, with 8 bases aligning to TRBD1. Germline V lookup: CDR1 SGDLS, CDR2 YYNGEE. The trim removed 2 bases at V and 4 bases at J, leaving 6 bases unmatched. The CDR3 has 15 amino acids. CDR3 sequence (DNA): TGTGCCAGCAGCGTCGGACAGGGTAACGCAGATACGCAGTATTTT. This encodes CASSVGQGNADTQYF.

The chain employs TRBV12-3 or TRBV12-4 and TRBJ1-4, with D possibly TRBD1 on 6 matching bases. The CDR3 loop spans 13 amino acids. The ends were cut back, 6 bases at V and 8 bases at J, with 13 bases in the middle. DNA of the CDR3: TGTGCCAGCAGCACCGGGACACTAGAAAAACTGTTTTTT. Protein: CASSTGTLEKLFF.

Of note for this clone: Likely a read error: the CDR3 ends without its conserved phenylalanine or tryptophan. V usage is TRBV13 and J usage is TRBJ1-2; D might be TRBD1 (5 bases). Trimming shortened V by 2 bases and J by 6 bases, and 13 bases separated the two germline ends. CDR3 length: 14 residues. CDR1 and CDR2 (germline): PRHDT, FYEKMQ (reference sequence). The CDR3 reads CASSLIGLGDGYTL. CDR3 sequence (DNA): TGTGCCAGCAGCTTAATAGGTTTAGGGGATGGCTACACCCTC.

This clone has more than one count but fewer than ten. The rearrangement uses TRBV6-6 and TRBJ2-7; TRBD2 matches at 9 bases. V lost 7 bases, J lost 0 bases, and 7 bases stayed unmatched. Germline CDR1 MNHNY, CDR2 SVGAGI (reference sequence). The length of the CDR3 is 15 residues. CDR3 sequence (DNA): TGTGCCAGCACCGTAGCGGGGGCAAGCTCCTACGAGCAGTACGTC. Protein: CASTVAGASSYEQYV.

The J gene is TRBJ2-1, the V gene TRBV28; tentatively, D is TRBD2 (6 bases). CDR3 length: 15 residues. V dropped 5 bases and J dropped 5 bases, with 16 bases sitting between them. Germline V CDR1 and CDR2: MDHEN, SYDVKM. The CDR3 sequence is CASSNGGTGDNEQFF. The CDR3 nucleotides are TGTGCCAGCAGTAATGGGGGGACGGGGGACAATGAGCAGTTCTTC.

The chain joins TRBV7-3 to TRBJ2-1, with TRBD2 matching over 11 bases. Germline V gene data show CDR1 as SGHTA and CDR2 as FQGTGA. The trim removed 3 bases at V and 6 bases at J, leaving 4 bases unmatched. CDR3 length equals 15 residues. CDR3 DNA: TGTGCCAGCAGCTTCACTAGCGGGAGTAGCAATGAGCAGTTCTTC. Translated, it gives CASSFTSGSSNEQFF.

This clone was detected once. V is TRBV28 and J is TRBJ1-2; unclear D gene. CDR3 length: 14 amino acids. Germline CDR1 and CDR2: MDHEN and SYDVKM. V lost 6 bases and J lost 4, with 15 bases in between. The CDR3 sequence is CASSRLGILYGYTF. The CDR3 coding sequence is TGTGCCAGCAGCCGACTAGGAATTCTCTATGGCTACACCTTC.

The chain carries TRBV19 and TRBJ2-7; possibly TRBD2 for D (6 bases). From germline, CDR1 is LNHDA and CDR2 SQIVND (reference sequence). Trimming stripped 6 bases from V and 2 bases from J, with 17 bases between. The CDR3 is made up of 15 amino acids. The CDR3 DNA is TGTGCCAGTAGCATGGGACTTTTTCCCACCTACGAGCAGTACTTC. Protein product: CASSMGLFPTYEQYF.

The chain employs TRBV5-6 and TRBJ1-5; D not resolved. Trimming cost V 1 base and J 1 base, with 9 bases left between them. Germline V gives CDR1 SGHDT, CDR2 YYEEEE. The CDR3 sequence is 15 residues long. The DNA of the CDR3 is TGTGCCAGCAGCTTGCGGGGTGCAAGCAATCAGCCCCAGCATTTT. Translation: CASSLRGASNQPQHF.

The V call is TRBV10-3, the J call TRBJ2-2; D possibly corresponds to TRBD1 (6 bases). The CDR3 runs to 14 residues. The germline V gene encodes CDR1 ENHRY and CDR2 SYGVKD. Trimming left V 8 bases short and J 6 bases short, with 16 bases between. CDR3 sequence reads: CAIGGYTHPGELFF. CDR3 DNA sequence: TGTGCCATCGGGGGCTACACCCACCCCGGGGAGCTGTTTTTT.